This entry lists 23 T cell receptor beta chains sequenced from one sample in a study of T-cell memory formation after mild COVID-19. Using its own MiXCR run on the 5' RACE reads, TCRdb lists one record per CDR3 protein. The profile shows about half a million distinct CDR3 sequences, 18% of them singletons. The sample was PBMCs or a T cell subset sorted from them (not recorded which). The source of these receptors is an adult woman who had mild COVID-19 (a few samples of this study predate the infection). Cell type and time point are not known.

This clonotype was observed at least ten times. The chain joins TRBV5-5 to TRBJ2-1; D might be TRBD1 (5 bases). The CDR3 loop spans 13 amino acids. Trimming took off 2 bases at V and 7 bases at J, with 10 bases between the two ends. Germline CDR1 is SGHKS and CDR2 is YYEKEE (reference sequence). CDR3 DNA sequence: TGTGCCAGCAGCTTCCAAGGGGCAAATGAGCAGTTCTTC. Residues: CASSFQGANEQFF.

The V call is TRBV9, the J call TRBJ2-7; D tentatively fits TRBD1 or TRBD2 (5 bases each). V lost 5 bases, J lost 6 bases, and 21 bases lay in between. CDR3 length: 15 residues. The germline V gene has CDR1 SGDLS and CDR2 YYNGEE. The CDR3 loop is CASSHLSGPEGEQYF. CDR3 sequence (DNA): TGTGCCAGCAGTCATCTCTCGGGGCCGGAAGGCGAGCAGTACTTC.

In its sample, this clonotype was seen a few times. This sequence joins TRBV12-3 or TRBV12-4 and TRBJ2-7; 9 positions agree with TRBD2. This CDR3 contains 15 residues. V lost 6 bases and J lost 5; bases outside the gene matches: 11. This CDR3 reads CASSRTRGGGNEQYF. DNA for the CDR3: TGTGCCAGCAGCCGAACCCGCGGGGGGGGGAACGAGCAGTACTTC.

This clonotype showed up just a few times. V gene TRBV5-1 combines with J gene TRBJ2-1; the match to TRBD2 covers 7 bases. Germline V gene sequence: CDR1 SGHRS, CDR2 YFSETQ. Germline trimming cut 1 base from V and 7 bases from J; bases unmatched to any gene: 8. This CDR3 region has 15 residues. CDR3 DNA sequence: TGCGCCAGCAGCTTGTTGGCGGGAGATAGGAATGAGCAGTTCTTC. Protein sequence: CASSLLAGDRNEQFF. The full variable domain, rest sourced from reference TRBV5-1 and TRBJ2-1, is KAGVTQTPRYLIKTRGQQVTLSCSPISGHRSVSWYQQTPGQGLQFLFEYFSETQRNKGNFPGRFSGRQFSNSRSEMNVSTLELGDSALYLCASSLLAGDRNEQFFGPGTRLTVL.

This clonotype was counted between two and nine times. The CDR3 DNA sequence: TGTGCCAGCAGCTTGGCAGGGTTCGGACGAGAGACCCAGTACTTC. It codes for CASSLAGFGRETQYF. The rearrangement uses TRBV5-6 and TRBJ2-5; tentative D call: TRBD1 (5 bases). Between the trimmed V and J ends, which lost 0 bases and 4 bases, there was a span of 13 bases. The germline V gene has CDR1 SGHDT and CDR2 YYEEEE. The CDR3 runs 15 residues.

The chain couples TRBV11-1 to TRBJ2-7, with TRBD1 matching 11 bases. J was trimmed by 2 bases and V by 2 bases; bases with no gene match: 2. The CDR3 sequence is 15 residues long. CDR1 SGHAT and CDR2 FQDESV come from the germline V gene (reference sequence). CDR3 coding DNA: TGTGCCAGCAGCTTAAGGACAGGGGGCACCTACGAGCAGTACTTC. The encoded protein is CASSLRTGGTYEQYF.

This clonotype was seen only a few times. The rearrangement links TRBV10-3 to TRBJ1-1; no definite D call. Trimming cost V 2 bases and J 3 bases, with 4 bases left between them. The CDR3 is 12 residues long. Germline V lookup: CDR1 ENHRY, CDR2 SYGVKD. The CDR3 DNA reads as TGTGCCATCAGTGAGAGGGACACTGAAGCTTTCTTT. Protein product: CAISERDTEAFF.

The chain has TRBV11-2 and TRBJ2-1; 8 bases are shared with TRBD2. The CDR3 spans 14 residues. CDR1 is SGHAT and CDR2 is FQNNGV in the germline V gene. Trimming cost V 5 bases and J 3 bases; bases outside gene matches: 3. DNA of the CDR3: TGTGCCAGCAGCCGTAGCGGGAACTACAATGAGCAGTTCTTC. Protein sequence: CASSRSGNYNEQFF. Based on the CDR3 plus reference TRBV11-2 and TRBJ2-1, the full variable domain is EAGVAQSPRYKIIEKRQSVAFWCNPISGHATLYWYQQILGQGPKLLIQFQNNGVVDDSQLPKDRFSAERLKGVDSTLKIQPAKLEDSAVYLCASSRSGNYNEQFFGPGTRLTVL.

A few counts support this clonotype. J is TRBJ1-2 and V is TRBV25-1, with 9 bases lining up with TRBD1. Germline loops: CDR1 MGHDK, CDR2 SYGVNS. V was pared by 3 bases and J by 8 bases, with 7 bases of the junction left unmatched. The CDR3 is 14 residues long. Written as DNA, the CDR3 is TGTGCCAGCAGTGACCCCGACAGGGGGAAAGGCTACACCTTC. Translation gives CASSDPDRGKGYTF.

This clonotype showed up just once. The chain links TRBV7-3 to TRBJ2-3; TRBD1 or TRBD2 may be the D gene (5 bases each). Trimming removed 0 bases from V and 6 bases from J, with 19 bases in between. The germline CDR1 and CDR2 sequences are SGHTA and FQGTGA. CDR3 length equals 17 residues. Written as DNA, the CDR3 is TGTGCCAGCAGCTTAACCGCCGGGACCTACTTCGGGGATACGCAGTATTTT. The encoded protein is CASSLTAGTYFGDTQYF.

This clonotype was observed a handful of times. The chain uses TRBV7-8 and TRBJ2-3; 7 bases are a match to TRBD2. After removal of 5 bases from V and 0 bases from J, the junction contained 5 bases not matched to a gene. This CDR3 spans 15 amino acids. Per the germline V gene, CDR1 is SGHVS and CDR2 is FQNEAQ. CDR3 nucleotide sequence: TGTGCCAGCAGCCGTCCTAGCGGAAGCACAGATACGCAGTATTTT. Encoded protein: CASSRPSGSTDTQYF.

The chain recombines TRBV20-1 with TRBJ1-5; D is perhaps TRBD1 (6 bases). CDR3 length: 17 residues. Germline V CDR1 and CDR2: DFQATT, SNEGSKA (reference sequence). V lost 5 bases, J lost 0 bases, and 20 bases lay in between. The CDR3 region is CSAVDRKGPYSNQPQHF. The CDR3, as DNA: TGCAGTGCTGTCGACAGGAAGGGACCGTATAGCAATCAGCCCCAGCATTTT.

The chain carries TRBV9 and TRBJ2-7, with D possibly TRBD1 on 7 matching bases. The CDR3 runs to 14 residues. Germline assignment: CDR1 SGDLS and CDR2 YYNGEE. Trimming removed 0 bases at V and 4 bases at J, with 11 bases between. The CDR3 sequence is CASSVGGTVYEQYF. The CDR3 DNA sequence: TGTGCCAGCAGCGTAGGCGGGACAGTATACGAGCAGTACTTC.

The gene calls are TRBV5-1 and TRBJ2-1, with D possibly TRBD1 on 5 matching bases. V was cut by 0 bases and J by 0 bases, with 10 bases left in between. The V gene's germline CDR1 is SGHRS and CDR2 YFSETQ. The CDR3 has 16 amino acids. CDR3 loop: CASSLEGRTSYNEQFF. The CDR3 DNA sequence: TGCGCCAGCAGCTTGGAGGGGCGGACCTCCTACAATGAGCAGTTCTTC.

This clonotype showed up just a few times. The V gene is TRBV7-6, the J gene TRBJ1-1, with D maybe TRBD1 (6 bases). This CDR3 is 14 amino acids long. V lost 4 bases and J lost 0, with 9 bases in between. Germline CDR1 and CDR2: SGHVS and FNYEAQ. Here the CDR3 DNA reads TGTGCCAGCAGCTCAGGGGAGGTGAACACTGAAGCTTTCTTT. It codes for CASSSGEVNTEAFF.

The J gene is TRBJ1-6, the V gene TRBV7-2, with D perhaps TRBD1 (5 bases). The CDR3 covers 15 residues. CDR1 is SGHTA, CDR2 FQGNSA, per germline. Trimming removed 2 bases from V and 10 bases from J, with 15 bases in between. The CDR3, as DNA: TGTGCCAGCAGCTTAATAGGTCAGGGAGGATCACCCCTCCACTTT. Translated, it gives CASSLIGQGGSPLHF.

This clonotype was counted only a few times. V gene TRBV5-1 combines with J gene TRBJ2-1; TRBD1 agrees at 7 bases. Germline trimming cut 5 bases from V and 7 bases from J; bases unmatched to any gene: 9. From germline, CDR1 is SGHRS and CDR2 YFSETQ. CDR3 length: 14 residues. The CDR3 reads CASRRSQTGNEQFF. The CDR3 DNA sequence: TGCGCCAGCAGGAGAAGTCAGACAGGGAATGAGCAGTTCTTC.

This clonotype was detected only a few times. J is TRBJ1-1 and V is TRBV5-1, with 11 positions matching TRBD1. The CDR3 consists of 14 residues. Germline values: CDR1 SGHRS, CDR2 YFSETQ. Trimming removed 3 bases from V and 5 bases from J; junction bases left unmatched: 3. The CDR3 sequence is CASSSGQGETEAFF. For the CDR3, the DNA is TGCGCCAGCAGCTCGGGACAGGGGGAAACTGAAGCTTTCTTT.

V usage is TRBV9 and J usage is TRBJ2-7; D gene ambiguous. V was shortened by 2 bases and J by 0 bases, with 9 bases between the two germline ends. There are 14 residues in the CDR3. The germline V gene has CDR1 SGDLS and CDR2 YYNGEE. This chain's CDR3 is CASSVQGNSYEQYF. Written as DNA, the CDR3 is TGTGCCAGCAGCGTTCAAGGGAACTCCTACGAGCAGTACTTC. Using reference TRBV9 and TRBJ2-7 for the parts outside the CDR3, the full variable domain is DSGVTQTPKHLITATGQRVTLRCSPRSGDLSVYWYQQSLDQGLQFLIQYYNGEERAKGNILERFSAQQFPDLHSELNLSSLELGDSALYFCASSVQGNSYEQYFGPGTRLTVT.

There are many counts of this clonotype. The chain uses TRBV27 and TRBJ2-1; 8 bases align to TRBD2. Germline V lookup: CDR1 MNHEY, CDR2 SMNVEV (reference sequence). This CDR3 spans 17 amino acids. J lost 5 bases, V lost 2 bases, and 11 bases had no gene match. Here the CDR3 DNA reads TGTGCCAGCAGTTTAAACGGTAGGACTAGCCGAAACAATGAGCAGTTCTTC. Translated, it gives CASSLNGRTSRNNEQFF.

The chain's CDR3 is CASSLISGSSNEQYF. DNA of the CDR3: TGTGCCAGCAGCTTAATCTCGGGCAGTTCTAACGAGCAGTACTTC. This chain uses TRBV7-2 with TRBJ2-7; D uncertain. Trimming pared 2 bases from V and 5 bases from J, leaving 16 bases between. The germline V gene has CDR1 SGHTA and CDR2 FQGNSA. This CDR3 comprises 15 residues.

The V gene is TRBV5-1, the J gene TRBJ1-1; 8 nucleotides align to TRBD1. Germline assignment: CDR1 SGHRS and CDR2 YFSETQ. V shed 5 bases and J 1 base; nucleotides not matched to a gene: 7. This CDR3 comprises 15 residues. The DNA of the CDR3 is TGCGCCAGCAGGGGACAGGTCCAGGAGAACACTGAAGCTTTCTTT. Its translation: CASRGQVQENTEAFF.

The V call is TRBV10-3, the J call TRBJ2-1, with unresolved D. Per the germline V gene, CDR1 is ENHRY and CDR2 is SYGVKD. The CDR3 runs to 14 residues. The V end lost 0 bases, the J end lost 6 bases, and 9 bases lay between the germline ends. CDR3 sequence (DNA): TGTGCCATCAGTGAGTCCCGCCTAGTCAATGAGCAGTTCTTC. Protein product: CAISESRLVNEQFF.